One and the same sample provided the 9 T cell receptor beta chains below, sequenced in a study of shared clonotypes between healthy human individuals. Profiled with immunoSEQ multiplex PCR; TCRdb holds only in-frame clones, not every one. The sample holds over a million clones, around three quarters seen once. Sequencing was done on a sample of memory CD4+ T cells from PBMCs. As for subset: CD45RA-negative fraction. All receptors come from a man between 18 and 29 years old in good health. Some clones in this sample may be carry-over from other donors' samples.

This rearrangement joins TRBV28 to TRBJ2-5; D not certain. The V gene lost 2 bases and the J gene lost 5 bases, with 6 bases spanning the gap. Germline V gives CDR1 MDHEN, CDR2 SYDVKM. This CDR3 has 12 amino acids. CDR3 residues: CASSLILETQYF. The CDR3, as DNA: TGTGCCAGCAGTTTAATCTTGGAGACCCAGTACTTC.

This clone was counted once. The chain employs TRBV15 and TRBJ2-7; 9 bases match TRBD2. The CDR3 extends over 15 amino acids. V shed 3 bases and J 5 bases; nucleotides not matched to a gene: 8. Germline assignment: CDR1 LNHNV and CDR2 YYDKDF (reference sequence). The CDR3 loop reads CATSRLAGALHEQYF. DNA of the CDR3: TGTGCCACCAGCAGGTTAGCGGGAGCACTCCACGAGCAGTACTTC.

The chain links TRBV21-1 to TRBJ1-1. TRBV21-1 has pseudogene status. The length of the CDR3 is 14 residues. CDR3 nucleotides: TGTGCCAGCAGCAAAGTGGAGGGGAGCACTGAAGCTTTCTTT. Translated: CASSKVEGSTEAFF.

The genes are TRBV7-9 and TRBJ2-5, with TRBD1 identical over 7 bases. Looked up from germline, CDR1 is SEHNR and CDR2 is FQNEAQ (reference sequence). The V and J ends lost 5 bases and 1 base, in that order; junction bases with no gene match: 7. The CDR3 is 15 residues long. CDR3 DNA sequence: TGTGCCAGCAGCCCCTGGGACAGACTCCAAGAGACCCAGTACTTC. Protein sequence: CASSPWDRLQETQYF.

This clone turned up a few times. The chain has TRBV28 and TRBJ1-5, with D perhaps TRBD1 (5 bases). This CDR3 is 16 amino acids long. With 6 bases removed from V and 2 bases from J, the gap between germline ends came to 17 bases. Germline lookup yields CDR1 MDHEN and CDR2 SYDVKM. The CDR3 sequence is CASSPSGGGGNQPQHF. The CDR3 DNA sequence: TGTGCCAGCAGCCCATCGGGGGGAGGAGGCAATCAGCCCCAGCATTTT. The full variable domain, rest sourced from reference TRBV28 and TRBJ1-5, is DVKVTQSSRYLVKRTGEKVFLECVQDMDHENMFWYRQDPGLGLRLIYFSYDVKMKEKGDIPEGYSVSREKKERFSLILESASTNQTSMYLCASSPSGGGGNQPQHFGDGTRLSIL.

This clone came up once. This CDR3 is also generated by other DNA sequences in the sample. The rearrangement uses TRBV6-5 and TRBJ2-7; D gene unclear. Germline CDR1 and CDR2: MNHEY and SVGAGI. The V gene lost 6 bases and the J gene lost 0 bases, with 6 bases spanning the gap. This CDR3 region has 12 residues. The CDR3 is CASRGSSYEQYF. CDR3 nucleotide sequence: TGTGCCAGCAGAGGCAGCTCCTACGAGCAGTACTTC.

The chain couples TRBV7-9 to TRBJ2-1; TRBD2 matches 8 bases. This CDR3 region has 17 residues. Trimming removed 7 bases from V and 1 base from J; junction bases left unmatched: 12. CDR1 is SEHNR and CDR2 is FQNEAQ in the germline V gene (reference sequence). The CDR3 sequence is CASTLLGREVSYNEQFF. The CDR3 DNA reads TGTGCCAGCACTCTACTAGGGCGGGAGGTGTCCTACAATGAGCAGTTCTTC.

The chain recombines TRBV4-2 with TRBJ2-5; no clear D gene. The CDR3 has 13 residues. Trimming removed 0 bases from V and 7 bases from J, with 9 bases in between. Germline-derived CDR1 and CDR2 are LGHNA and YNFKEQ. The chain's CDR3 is CASSQEASGTQYF. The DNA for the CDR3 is TGTGCCAGCAGCCAAGAAGCCTCCGGGACCCAGTACTTC.

The CDR3 is CASSSLGQSYEQYF. CDR3 bases: TGTGCCAGCAGCTCGCTGGGACAGTCCTACGAGCAGTACTTC. The chain employs TRBV7-2 and TRBJ2-7, with 7 bases identical to TRBD1. Germline V lookup: CDR1 SGHTA, CDR2 FQGNSA. The CDR3 extends over 14 amino acids. The V gene end was trimmed by 4 bases and the J gene end by 1 base; junction bases not matched to a gene: 4.